Listed below are T cell receptor beta chains from one sample, sequenced in a study of T-cell memory formation after mild COVID-19. TCRdb reanalysed the 5' RACE reads using MiXCR and keeps one entry per CDR3 protein. The data show 250,000 or so distinct CDR3 sequences, with 18% seen just once and roughly 23% held by the top ten. Sequenced input: PBMCs or a T cell subset sorted from them (not recorded which). Receptors were obtained from a man between 18 and 35 years old who had mild COVID-19 (a few samples of this study predate the infection). Cell type and time point are not known. Both conserved end residues are part of each CDR3. Each record gives: CDR3 protein, clone size, D gene, V gene. D genes are given only for firm matches. Only some rows state a clone size, as once, few, many or a class for expanded clones.

cdr3_aa: CASSPPPRTGSPEQYF
clone_size: NA
d_call: TRBD1
v_call: TRBV18

cdr3_aa: CASSSGGNQPQHF
clone_size: many
d_call: TRBD1
v_call: TRBV6-5

cdr3_aa: CASSLATGGGNSPLHF
clone_size: NA
d_call: TRBD1
v_call: TRBV12-3/TRBV12-4

cdr3_aa: CSAAGYSRQPQHF
clone_size: NA
d_call: NA
v_call: TRBV20-1

cdr3_aa: CASSRRQGADEQYF
clone_size: many
d_call: TRBD1
v_call: TRBV9

cdr3_aa: CASSDTYPGTGGAPNYGYTF
clone_size: few
d_call: TRBD1
v_call: TRBV5-1

cdr3_aa: CASSPPWGADTQYF
clone_size: NA
d_call: NA
v_call: TRBV28

cdr3_aa: CSARPGQGVLGETQYF
clone_size: few
d_call: TRBD1
v_call: TRBV20-1

cdr3_aa: CASRRGGTGGSTDTQYF
clone_size: NA
d_call: TRBD1
v_call: TRBV5-5

cdr3_aa: CASSITGDSGGYTF
clone_size: once
d_call: TRBD1
v_call: TRBV28

cdr3_aa: CSAYSGGAHEQYF
clone_size: NA
d_call: TRBD2
v_call: TRBV20-1

cdr3_aa: CASSVEVGFSGNTIYF
clone_size: NA
d_call: NA
v_call: TRBV9

cdr3_aa: CASSREIAKNIQYF
clone_size: once
d_call: NA
v_call: TRBV7-2

cdr3_aa: CASSPPSQEANYGYTF
clone_size: few
d_call: NA
v_call: TRBV18

cdr3_aa: CASSFYAPNEQFF
clone_size: few
d_call: NA
v_call: TRBV7-2

cdr3_aa: CASSLVSGNQPQHF
clone_size: many
d_call: NA
v_call: TRBV11-2

cdr3_aa: CASSYSLARVNTEAFF
clone_size: NA
d_call: NA
v_call: TRBV6-2/TRBV6-3

cdr3_aa: CATSDSSNTQYF
clone_size: NA
d_call: NA
v_call: TRBV24-1

cdr3_aa: CASSLAQGAGTDTQYF
clone_size: few
d_call: TRBD1
v_call: TRBV7-9

cdr3_aa: CASSAGGGGRYEQYF
clone_size: few
d_call: NA
v_call: TRBV12-3/TRBV12-4

cdr3_aa: CASSQVGEKLFF
clone_size: many
d_call: NA
v_call: TRBV4-3

cdr3_aa: CASSAGTSGWYEQFF
clone_size: many
d_call: TRBD2
v_call: TRBV7-3

cdr3_aa: CASSYSTRGNTGELFF
clone_size: few
d_call: NA
v_call: TRBV6-5

cdr3_aa: CASSQVGQGNQPQHF
clone_size: NA
d_call: TRBD1
v_call: TRBV4-1

cdr3_aa: CAISEPRDSRLAFF
clone_size: many
d_call: TRBD1
v_call: TRBV10-3

cdr3_aa: CASSFDRTNSNQPQHF
clone_size: NA
d_call: NA
v_call: TRBV6-2/TRBV6-3

cdr3_aa: CASSLIYQGEGSGANVLTF
clone_size: many
d_call: TRBD1
v_call: TRBV28

cdr3_aa: CASSQDHGGPQPQHF
clone_size: few
d_call: NA
v_call: TRBV4-3

cdr3_aa: CASSETGSNTEAFF
clone_size: NA
d_call: NA
v_call: TRBV2

cdr3_aa: CSARRALLTYEQYF
clone_size: NA
d_call: NA
v_call: TRBV20-1

cdr3_aa: CASSLNRGNEKLFF
clone_size: few
d_call: NA
v_call: TRBV5-1

cdr3_aa: CASSFGGPARNEQYF
clone_size: few
d_call: NA
v_call: TRBV7-9

cdr3_aa: CASVDRDSYEQYF
clone_size: few
d_call: TRBD1
v_call: TRBV12-5

cdr3_aa: CASSYGQGTGGYTF
clone_size: NA
d_call: NA
v_call: TRBV6-5

cdr3_aa: CASSLLLGGPYNEQFF
clone_size: many
d_call: NA
v_call: TRBV7-2

cdr3_aa: CASSPQVTGANVLTF
clone_size: few
d_call: NA
v_call: TRBV2